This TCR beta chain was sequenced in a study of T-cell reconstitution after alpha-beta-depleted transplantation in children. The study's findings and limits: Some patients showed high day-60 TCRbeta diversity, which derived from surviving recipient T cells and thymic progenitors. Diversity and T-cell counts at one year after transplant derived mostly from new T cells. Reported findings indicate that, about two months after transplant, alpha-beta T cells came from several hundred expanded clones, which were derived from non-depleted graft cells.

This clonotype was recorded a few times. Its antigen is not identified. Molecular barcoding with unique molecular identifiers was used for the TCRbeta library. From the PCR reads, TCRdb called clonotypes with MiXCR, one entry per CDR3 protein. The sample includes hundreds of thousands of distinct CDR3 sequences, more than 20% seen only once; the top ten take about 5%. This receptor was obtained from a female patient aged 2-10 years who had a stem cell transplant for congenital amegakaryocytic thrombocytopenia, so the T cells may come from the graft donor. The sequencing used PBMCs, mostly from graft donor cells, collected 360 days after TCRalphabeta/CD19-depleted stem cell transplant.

Written as DNA, the CDR3 is TGTGCCAGCAGTTTATCGGCGGAATACGAGCAGTACTTC. Protein sequence: CASSLSAEYEQYF. The rearrangement links TRBV27 to TRBJ2-7; D is ambiguous. Trimming pared 0 bases from V and 4 bases from J, leaving 7 bases between. In germline, CDR1 is MNHEY, CDR2 SMNVEV (reference sequence). CDR3 size: 13 residues.